The clone carrying this T cell receptor (beta chain) showed up just a few times. Its matching antigen is unknown. Trimming left V 0 bases short and J 6 bases short, with 6 bases between. The CDR3 spans 12 residues. Germline V gene sequence: CDR1 LGHNA, CDR2 YNFKEQ. Donors came from a validation cohort of over a hundred subjects, distinct from the first 666-subject cohort. The record originates from a study of cytomegalovirus exposure and HLA in healthy donors. Study-level findings and limits: CMV antigen specificity of three CMV-associated chains was confirmed in vitro. The tendency of first-cohort TCR clusters to co-occur in the roughly 110 validation repertoires emerged from a later analysis.

Using immunoSEQ multiplex PCR, the repertoire was profiled, and TCRdb retains in-frame clones only, with some absent. The sample records more than 110,000 clones, around 88% being singletons. The clonotype was recovered from a woman between 18 and 29 years old in good health and CMV-seropositive. Source material: PBMCs. The chain employs TRBV4-2 and TRBJ2-7; D call uncertain. The DNA for the CDR3 is TGTGCCAGCAGCCAAGATGAGGCCGAGCAGTACTTC. Translated, it gives CASSQDEAEQYF.